This section outlines one T cell receptor (beta chain) sequence together with its context. No cognate antigen has been identified for it. Per-base quality was not reported, and no clone a single base away is much larger than it. The immunoSEQ Assay was the method used to sequence TCRbeta CDR3 regions. After extraction, genomic DNA underwent amplification by bias-controlled multiplex PCR, followed by high-throughput sequencing. The authors' analysis ran thus. To quantify the absolute abundance of every unique TCRbeta CDR3 region, sequences were collapsed and filtered. T cell fraction was estimated by normalizing TCRbeta template counts to usable DNA, which was measured by amplifying reference genes present in all nucleated cells. Repertoire TCRs were annotated as SARS-CoV-2-specific when V gene, CDR3 amino acid sequence and J gene were exactly matched to a known reactive TCR set. The reference SARS-CoV-2 TCR set was derived from MIRA and filtered for enrichment in COVID-19-positive ImmuneCODE repertoires, a step that removed public or cross-reactive TCRs. Based on the MIRA antigens, annotated TCRs were further analysed at the level of specific ORF or position within ORF. Breadth was defined as annotated unique rearrangements over total unique productive rearrangements; depth was the summed frequency of those rearrangements. TCR breadth was compared between groups using two-sided Wilcoxon rank-sum tests. Not all clones reach the TCRdb copy of this immuneACCESS table, which keeps in-frame sequences only. Checked studies attribute under half of the gap to unresolved V genes and leave the rest unexplained. V and J calls and clone size are those listed in that table; D and trimming were worked out from the DNA. The sample data list about 680,000 clones, and more than 80% of these were observed just once. The top ten hold nearly 1.5% of the sample.

Per the germline V gene, SGHTA is the CDR1 and FQGNSA is the CDR2. V is shortened by 5 bases, J by 2 bases, and the region joining them spans 14 bases. Reading from cysteine to phenylalanine, the CDR3 counts 15 amino acids. Kept here is only the CDR3 DNA, which spans 45 bases and is read in frame from base 1. This record belongs to a study of Ad26.COV2.S vaccination and SARS-CoV-2 variants (dated by TCRdb to 2020 to 2023). Background for the entire study: Vaccine-arm donors came from COV1001, a multicentre, randomized, double-blind, placebo-controlled phase I-IIa trial of Ad26.COV2.S in healthy adults. Dosing of Ad26.COV2.S was intramuscular, at either 5x10^10 or 1x10^11 viral particles, delivered as one shot or as two shots spaced 56 days apart. Sequencing of the TCRbeta repertoire served to evaluate the specificity and breadth of SARS-CoV-2-reactive T cell receptors following Ad26.COV2.S vaccination. A total of roughly 32 samples were included in the TCR-sequenced set, comprising some 20 Ad26.COV2.S vaccine recipients, 5 placebo recipients and 8 SARS-CoV-2 convalescent individuals. Trial participants were randomized into five groups of five: low-dose or high-dose Ad26.COV2.S given once or twice, or placebo on both occasions. Blinding of investigators to trial group allocation was maintained during experiments and outcome assessment. Study-wide conclusions, independent of this receptor: After vaccination, spike-specific CD8+ and CD4+ T cell responses were reported to show substantial breadth. The authors noted that the TCR breadth and depth analyses may have underestimated total T cell responses. Vaccine and placebo recipients had comparable non-spike TCR breadth, which fits with the vaccine containing only spike. Comparing responses between vaccine doses or regimens was not something the study was powered to do. Compared with placebo recipients, Ad26.COV2.S recipients showed higher spike-specific TCR breadth (P = 0.0014).

The treatment or condition tag for this specimen amounts to: about 20 received Ad26.COV2.S at low or high dose, single or two shots; 5 received placebo; per-sample allocation not given. Repertoires of vaccine and placebo recipients were sequenced from samples collected on day 63 after the first injection. Cohort 1b enrolled about two dozen adults aged 18-55 years at a single site in Boston, USA, between 29 July and 7 August 2020. Ad26.COV2.S was a replication-incompetent adenovirus type 26 vector that expressed a prefusion-stabilized SARS-CoV-2 spike protein derived from the original Wuhan strain.

The origin of this receptor is a person aged 18 to 59 who received the Ad26.COV2.S COVID-19 vaccine or a placebo. The sequence joins TRBV7-2 to TRBJ2-3, and possibly TRBD2, on 6 matching bases. Sample: peripheral blood, taken in a trial of Ad26.COV2.S vaccine versus placebo. The CDR3 protein: CASSPGGGNTDTQYF. The bases are TGTGCCAGCAGCCCTGGTGGGGGGAACACAGATACGCAGTATTTT.